These T cell receptor beta chains were read from a single sample in a study of long-term antiretroviral therapy in people with HIV. Profiling relied on immunoSEQ multiplex PCR, and the TCRdb table lists in-frame clones only, not all of them. The table has some 20,000 clones, 79% seen once. Source: unsorted PBMCs, taken 2.3 years after starting antiretroviral therapy. Every receptor here comes from a woman aged 40 to 50 with HIV. CDR3s include the opening cysteine and the closing phenylalanine or tryptophan. The order of the fields is V gene, clone size, D gene, J gene, CDR3 DNA, CDR3 protein. A D gene is named only where the DNA matches it firmly. Only part of the rows carry a size: once, few, many, or a class if the clone is expanded.

TRBV7-9	NA	NA	TRBJ2-7	TGTGCCAGCAGCTTGGGAAGCCGCCCCTACGAGCAGTACTTC	CASSLGSRPYEQYF
TRBV5-1	NA	TRBD1	TRBJ1-1	TGCGCCAGCACCTCTGCGGGGACAGGGAACACTGAAGCTTTCTTT	CASTSAGTGNTEAFF
TRBV6-6	once	TRBD2	TRBJ2-7	TGTGCCACCCGGACTAGCGGGAGGGCCGACGAGCAGTACTTC	CATRTSGRADEQYF
TRBV7-2	NA	NA	TRBJ1-2	TGTGCCAGCAGCTTTGGGGGGGTGGGCCGATATGGCTACACCTTC	CASSFGGVGRYGYTF
TRBV9	NA	NA	TRBJ2-7	TGTGCCAGCAGCGTCCAGGGGAGATCCTACGAGCAGTACTTC	CASSVQGRSYEQYF
TRBV5-6	NA	NA	TRBJ2-7	TGTGCCAGCAGCTTGGAAGGGGATTCCTACGAGCAGTACTTC	CASSLEGDSYEQYF
TRBV7-8	NA	TRBD1	TRBJ1-1	TGTGCCAGCAGCCGGGACAGGGGGATGAACACTGAAGCTTTCTTT	CASSRDRGMNTEAFF
TRBV12-5	few	NA	TRBJ2-1	TGTGCTAGTGTGGATAATAGAATGCCATCCTACAATGAGCAGTTCTTC	CASVDNRMPSYNEQFF
TRBV28	few	NA	TRBJ1-6	TGTGCCAGCATATCTCAAGGTTCGGCCTATAATTCACCCCTCCACTTT	CASISQGSAYNSPLHF
TRBV7-9	few	NA	TRBJ2-7	TGTGCCAGCAGCCCTCCGAACGGACTTCTAGGCGAGCAGTACTTC	CASSPPNGLLGEQYF
TRBV11-2	NA	NA	TRBJ1-4	TGTGCCAGCAGACTAAGATCCAGGGTTGGGGCTAATGAAAAACTGTTTTTT	CASRLRSRVGANEKLFF
TRBV7-2	NA	NA	TRBJ1-5	TGTGCCAGCAGCCCCGGGCAGGCCCACCAGCCCCAGCATTTT	CASSPGQAHQPQHF
TRBV29-1	NA	NA	TRBJ1-1	TGCAGCGTTGCGAAGGATACGGACACTGAAGCTTTCTTT	CSVAKDTDTEAFF
TRBV19	NA	NA	TRBJ2-2	TGTGCCAGTAGTGGCAGGGGATGGAACACCGGGGAGCTGTTTTTT	CASSGRGWNTGELFF
TRBV5-4	NA	NA	TRBJ1-6	TGTGCCAGCAGCTTAGCGGGCGCCAATTCACCCCTCCACTTT	CASSLAGANSPLHF
TRBV4-1	few	NA	TRBJ1-2	TGCGCCAGTAGCGACGCGGGGGGCAACCACTATGGCTACACCTTC	CASSDAGGNHYGYTF
TRBV30	NA	TRBD2	TRBJ2-7	TGTGCCTGGAGTGTCATGGCGGGGGAAGAGCAGTACTTC	CAWSVMAGEEQYF
TRBV27	NA	NA	TRBJ1-1	TGTGCCAGCAGCCCTCAAGGGATGGGGAACGCTGAAGCTTTCTTT	CASSPQGMGNAEAFF
TRBV11-2	NA	NA	TRBJ1-1	TGTGCCAGCAGCCCCGAACCCGGGACAGAAGCTTTCTTT	CASSPEPGTEAFF
TRBV5-6	few	NA	TRBJ1-1	TGTGCCAGCAGCAGCCGACAGGAAGGGAACACTGAAGCTTTCTTT	CASSSRQEGNTEAFF
TRBV11-2	NA	NA	TRBJ1-4	TGTGCCAGCAGCTTCAATGCCATGGGAGAAAAACTGTTTTTT	CASSFNAMGEKLFF
TRBV29-1	once	TRBD2	TRBJ2-1	TGCAGCGTTGACGAGACTAGCGGGAACAATGAGCAGTTCTTC	CSVDETSGNNEQFF
TRBV7-9	NA	TRBD1	TRBJ2-3	TGTGCCAGCAGCGGGACAGCTAGCACAGATACGCAGTATTTT	CASSGTASTDTQYF
TRBV5-8	NA	TRBD2	TRBJ2-1	TGTGCCAGCAGCTTGCCTTGGACTAGCGGGGTTTTCTATGAGCAGTTCTTC	CASSLPWTSGVFYEQFF
TRBV2	NA	NA	TRBJ2-7	TGTGCCAGCAGTGTCCCCGGGACTTACTACGAGCAGTACTTC	CASSVPGTYYEQYF
TRBV6-6	few	TRBD1	TRBJ1-2	TGTGCCAGCAGCCTGGGGGACAGCTTCTATGGCTACACCTTC	CASSLGDSFYGYTF
TRBV4-1	NA	NA	TRBJ2-5	TGCGCCAGCAGCCAAGGAGGGAATCCCCTGGAGACCCAGTACTTC	CASSQGGNPLETQYF
TRBV6-5	few	NA	TRBJ2-5	TGTGCCAGCAGTCCCCGGGGGGCCCAAGAGACCCAGTACTTC	CASSPRGAQETQYF
TRBV5-1	NA	NA	TRBJ2-7	TGCGCCAGCAGCTTGGGACCCTCGGACGAGCAGTACTTC	CASSLGPSDEQYF
TRBV28	NA	NA	TRBJ1-5	TGTGCCAGCAGTAACCAGGGTCATAGCAATCAGCCCCAGCATTTT	CASSNQGHSNQPQHF
TRBV7-9	NA	TRBD2	TRBJ2-1	TGTGCCAGCAGCTTAGCGACGACTAGCGGGAGTAGGTACAATGAGCAGTTCTTC	CASSLATTSGSRYNEQFF
TRBV21-1	NA	NA	TRBJ2-1	TGTGCCCCCGGGTTGGGACGCGGATTCTACAATGAGCAGTTCTTC	CAPGLGRGFYNEQFF
TRBV5-5	NA	NA	TRBJ2-7	TGTGCCAGCAGCTTGTTTGGGGGTATTCCCTACGAGCAGTACTTC	CASSLFGGIPYEQYF
TRBV7-2	NA	NA	TRBJ1-2	TGTGCCAGCAGCCCCGTAACTAACTATGGCTACACCTTC	CASSPVTNYGYTF
TRBV6-6	NA	NA	TRBJ1-2	TGTGCCAGCAGCCAATTCGACCATAACTATGGCTACACCTTC	CASSQFDHNYGYTF
TRBV5-1	NA	NA	TRBJ2-1	TGCGCCAGCAGCTGGTTAGGGGGGAATGAGCAGTTCTTC	CASSWLGGNEQFF
TRBV7-8	NA	NA	TRBJ2-7	TGTGCCAGCAGCTTAGAGTTCTACGAGCAGTACTTC	CASSLEFYEQYF
TRBV21-1	NA	NA	TRBJ1-1	TGTGCCACCGACAGAACACAATCGTTGGCTTTCTTT	CATDRTQSLAFF
TRBV2	few	NA	TRBJ1-2	TGTGCCAGCAGTGAGCGGCGGGCACGCGATGGCTACACCTTC	CASSERRARDGYTF
TRBV6-5	once	NA	TRBJ2-3	TGTGCCAGCAGTTATGGGGGCACAGATACGCAGTATTTT	CASSYGGTDTQYF
TRBV10-2	NA	TRBD2	TRBJ2-7	TGCGCCAGTTCGACTAGCGGCTCCTACGAGCAGTACTTC	CASSTSGSYEQYF
TRBV20-1	once	NA	TRBJ1-1	TGCAGTGTCTCCGAAGCTTTCTTT	CSVSEAFF
TRBV28	NA	NA	TRBJ2-5	TGTGCCAGCACCCCCACGAGGGAGACCCAGTACTTC	CASTPTRETQYF
TRBV11-2	NA	NA	TRBJ2-7	TGTGCCAGCAGCGTCCACCTCTACCCTGGTTCCTACGAGCAGTACTTC	CASSVHLYPGSYEQYF
TRBV7-2	NA	NA	TRBJ2-3	TGTGCCAGCAGCAGAGGACACATAAGCTTCACAGATACGCAGTATTTT	CASSRGHISFTDTQYF
TRBV5-1	NA	TRBD1	TRBJ2-7	TGCGCCAGCCAACTGGACAGGCTCTACGAGCAGTACTTC	CASQLDRLYEQYF
TRBV30	NA	TRBD1	TRBJ1-2	TGTGCCTGGAGTGTACAGGGGGAAAACTATGGCTACACCTTC	CAWSVQGENYGYTF
TRBV27	NA	NA	TRBJ1-1	TGTGCCAGCAGTTCATGGGGGGAGGGGGATACTGAAGCTTTCTTT	CASSSWGEGDTEAFF
TRBV30	NA	NA	TRBJ1-2	TGTGCCTGGAGAGTCCCCGGGGCGACAGCTAACTATGGCTACACCTTC	CAWRVPGATANYGYTF
TRBV18	NA	NA	TRBJ2-2	TGTGCCAGCTCACCTGTAAGTTTAGTACAGGAGAACACCGGGGAGCTGTTTTTT	CASSPVSLVQENTGELFF
TRBV19	NA	TRBD2	TRBJ2-1	TGTGCCAGTAGCCTCACTAGCGGGGGGGACAATGAGCAGTTCTTC	CASSLTSGGDNEQFF
TRBV6-6	NA	NA	TRBJ1-2	TGTGCCAGCAGGGGGGATAACTATGGCTACACCTTC	CASRGDNYGYTF
TRBV11-2	NA	NA	TRBJ2-2	TGTGCCAGCAGCGAGACCGGGGAGCTGTTTTTT	CASSETGELFF
TRBV23-1	once	NA	TRBJ2-7	TGCGCCAGCAGTCAATCTCCGGACATTTCCTACGAGCAGTACTTC	CASSQSPDISYEQYF
TRBV9	NA	TRBD1	TRBJ2-7	TGTGCCAGCAGCGGACAGGGTTACGAGCAGTACTTC	CASSGQGYEQYF
TRBV4-1	NA	NA	TRBJ2-7	TGCGCCAGCAGCCAAGACTGGTCAGGCTCCTCCTACGAGCAGTACTTC	CASSQDWSGSSYEQYF
TRBV7-6	NA	NA	TRBJ2-7	TGTGCCAGCAGCTTAGGCTCCGGGGCTAACTACGAGCAGTACTTC	CASSLGSGANYEQYF
TRBV27	NA	TRBD1	TRBJ2-2	TGTGCCAGCAGTTTGGGACAGCCATTCACCGGGGAGCTGTTTTTT	CASSLGQPFTGELFF
TRBV6-5	NA	TRBD1	TRBJ1-1	TGTGCCAGCAGATACGGACAGGGGGAAGTTGCTTTCTTT	CASRYGQGEVAFF
TRBV2	few	NA	TRBJ1-4	TGTGCCAGCAGTGCTGCAGAAGCACTGTTTTTT	CASSAAEALFF